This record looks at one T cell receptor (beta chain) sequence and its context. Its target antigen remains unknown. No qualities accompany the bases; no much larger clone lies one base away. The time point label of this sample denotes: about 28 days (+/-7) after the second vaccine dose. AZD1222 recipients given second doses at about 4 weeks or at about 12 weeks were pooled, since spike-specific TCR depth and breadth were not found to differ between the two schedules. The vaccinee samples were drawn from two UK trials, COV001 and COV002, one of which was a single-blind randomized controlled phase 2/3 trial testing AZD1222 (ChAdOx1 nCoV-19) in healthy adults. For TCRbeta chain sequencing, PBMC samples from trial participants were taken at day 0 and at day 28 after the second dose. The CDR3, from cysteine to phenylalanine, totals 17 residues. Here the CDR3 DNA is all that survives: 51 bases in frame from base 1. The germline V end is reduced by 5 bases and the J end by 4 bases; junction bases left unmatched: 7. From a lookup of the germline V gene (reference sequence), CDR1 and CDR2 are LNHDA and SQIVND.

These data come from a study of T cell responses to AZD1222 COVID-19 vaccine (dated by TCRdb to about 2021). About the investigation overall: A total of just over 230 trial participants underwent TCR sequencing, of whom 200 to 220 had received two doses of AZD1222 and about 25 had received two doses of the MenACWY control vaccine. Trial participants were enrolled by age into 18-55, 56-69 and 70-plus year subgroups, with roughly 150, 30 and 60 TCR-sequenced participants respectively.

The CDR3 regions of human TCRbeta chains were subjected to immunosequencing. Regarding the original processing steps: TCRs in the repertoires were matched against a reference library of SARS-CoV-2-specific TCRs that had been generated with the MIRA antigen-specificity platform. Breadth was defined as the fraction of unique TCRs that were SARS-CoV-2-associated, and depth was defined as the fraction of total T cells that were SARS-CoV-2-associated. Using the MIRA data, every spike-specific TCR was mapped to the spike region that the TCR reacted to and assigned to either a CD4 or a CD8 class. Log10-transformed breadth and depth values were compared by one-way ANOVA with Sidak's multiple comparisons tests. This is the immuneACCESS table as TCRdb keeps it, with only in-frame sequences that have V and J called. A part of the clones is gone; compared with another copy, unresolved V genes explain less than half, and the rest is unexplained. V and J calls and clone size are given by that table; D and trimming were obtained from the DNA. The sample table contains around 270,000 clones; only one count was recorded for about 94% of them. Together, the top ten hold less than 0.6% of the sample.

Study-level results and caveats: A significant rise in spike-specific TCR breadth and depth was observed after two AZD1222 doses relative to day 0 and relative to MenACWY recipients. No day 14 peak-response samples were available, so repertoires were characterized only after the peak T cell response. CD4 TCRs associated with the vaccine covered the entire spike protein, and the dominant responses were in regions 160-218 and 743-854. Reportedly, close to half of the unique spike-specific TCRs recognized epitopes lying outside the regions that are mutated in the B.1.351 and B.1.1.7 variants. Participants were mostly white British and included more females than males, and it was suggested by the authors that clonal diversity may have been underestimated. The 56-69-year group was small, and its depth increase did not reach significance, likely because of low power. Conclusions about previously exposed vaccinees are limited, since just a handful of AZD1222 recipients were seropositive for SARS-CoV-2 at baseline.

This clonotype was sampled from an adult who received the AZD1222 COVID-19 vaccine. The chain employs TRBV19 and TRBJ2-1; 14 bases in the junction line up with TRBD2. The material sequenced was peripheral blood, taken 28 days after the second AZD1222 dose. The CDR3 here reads CASSPWTSGGRYNEQFF. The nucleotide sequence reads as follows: TGTGCCAGTAGTCCATGGACTAGCGGGGGGCGGTACAATGAGCAGTTCTTC.